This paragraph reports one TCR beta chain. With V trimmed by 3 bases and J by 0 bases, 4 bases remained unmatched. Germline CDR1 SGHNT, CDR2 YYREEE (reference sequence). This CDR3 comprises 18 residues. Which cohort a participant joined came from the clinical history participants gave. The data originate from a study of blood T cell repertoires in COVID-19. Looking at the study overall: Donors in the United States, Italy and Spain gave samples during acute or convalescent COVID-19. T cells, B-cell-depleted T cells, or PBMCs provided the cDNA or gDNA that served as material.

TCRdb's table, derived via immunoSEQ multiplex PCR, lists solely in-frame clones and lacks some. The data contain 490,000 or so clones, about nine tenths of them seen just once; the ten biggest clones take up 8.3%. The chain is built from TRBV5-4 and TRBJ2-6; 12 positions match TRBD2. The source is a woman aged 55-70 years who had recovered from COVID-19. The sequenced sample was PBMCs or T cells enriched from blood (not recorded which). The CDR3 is CASSSPSGGASGANVLTF. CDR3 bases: TGTGCCAGCAGCTCCCCTAGCGGGGGGGCCTCTGGGGCCAACGTCCTGACTTTC.